This T cell receptor (beta chain) was recovered during a study of T cell responses to AZD1222 COVID-19 vaccine. Assay used: immunoSEQ multiplex PCR; TCRdb lists only in-frame clones, some missing. In the table there are some 150,000 clones, 80% to 90% of which are singletons. Notes on this clone: Antigen specificity is unknown.

Findings and caveats of the study: Increases in Spike-specific TCR breadth and depth were seen after two AZD1222 doses.

V lost 0 bases, J lost 4 bases, and 11 bases lay in between. Germline assignment: CDR1 SGHNT and CDR2 YYREEE (reference sequence). This CDR3 has 14 amino acids. The source of this sequence is an adult in good health. The chain has TRBV5-4 and TRBJ2-7; tentatively, D is TRBD2 (5 bases). This material consisted of peripheral blood, taken on day 0 of AZD1222 vaccination. The CDR3 DNA reads as TGTGCCAGCAGCTTGGAGCGGACGTCTTACGAGCAGTACTTC. Protein: CASSLERTSYEQYF.